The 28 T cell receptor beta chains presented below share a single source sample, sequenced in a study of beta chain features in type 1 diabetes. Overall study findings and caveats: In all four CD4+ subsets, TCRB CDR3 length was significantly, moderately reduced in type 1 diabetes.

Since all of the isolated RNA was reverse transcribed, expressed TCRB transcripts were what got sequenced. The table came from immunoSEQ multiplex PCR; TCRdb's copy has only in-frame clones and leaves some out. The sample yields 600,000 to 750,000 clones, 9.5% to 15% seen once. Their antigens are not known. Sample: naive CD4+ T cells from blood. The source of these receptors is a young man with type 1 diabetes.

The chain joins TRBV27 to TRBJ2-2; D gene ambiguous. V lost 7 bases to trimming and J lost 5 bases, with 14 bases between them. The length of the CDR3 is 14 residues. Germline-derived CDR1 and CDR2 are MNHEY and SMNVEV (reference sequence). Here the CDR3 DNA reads TGTGCCAGCATGCGACCGCTGGGGACCGGGGAGCTGTTTTTT. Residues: CASMRPLGTGELFF.

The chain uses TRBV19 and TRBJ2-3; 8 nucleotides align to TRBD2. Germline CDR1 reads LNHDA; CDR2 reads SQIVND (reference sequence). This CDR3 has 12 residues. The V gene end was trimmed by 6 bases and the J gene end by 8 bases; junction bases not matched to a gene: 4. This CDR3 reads CASSPRGGTQYF. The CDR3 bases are TGTGCCAGTAGCCCCCGGGGGGGTACGCAGTATTTT.

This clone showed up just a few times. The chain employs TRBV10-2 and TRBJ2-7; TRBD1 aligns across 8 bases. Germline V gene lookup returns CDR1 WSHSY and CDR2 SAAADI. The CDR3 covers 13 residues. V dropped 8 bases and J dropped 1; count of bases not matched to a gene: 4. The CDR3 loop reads CASLQGESYEQYF. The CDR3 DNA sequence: TGCGCCAGCCTACAGGGGGAGTCCTACGAGCAGTACTTC.

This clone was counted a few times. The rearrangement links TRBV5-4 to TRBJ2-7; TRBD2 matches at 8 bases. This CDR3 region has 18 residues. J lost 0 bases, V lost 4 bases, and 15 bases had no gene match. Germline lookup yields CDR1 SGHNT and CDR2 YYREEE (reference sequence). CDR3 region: CASSRGGPSGPSSYEQYF. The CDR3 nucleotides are TGTGCCAGCAGCCGGGGGGGGCCTAGCGGGCCCAGCTCCTACGAGCAGTACTTC.

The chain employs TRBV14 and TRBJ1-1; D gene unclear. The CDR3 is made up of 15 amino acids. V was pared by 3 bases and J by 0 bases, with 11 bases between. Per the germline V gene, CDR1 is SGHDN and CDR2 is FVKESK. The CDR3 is CASSHSQEMNTEAFF. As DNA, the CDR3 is TGTGCCAGCAGCCATTCGCAGGAGATGAACACTGAAGCTTTCTTT.

The CDR3 nucleotides read TGTGCCAGCAGCCGGGACAGGGGAAACTATGGCTACACCTTC. Translated: CASSRDRGNYGYTF. V and J are TRBV5-6 and TRBJ1-2; TRBD1 agrees at 10 bases. The CDR3 length is 14 residues. Germline values: CDR1 SGHDT, CDR2 YYEEEE. The J segment lost 2 bases and the V segment lost 4 bases, leaving 2 bases of the junction unmatched.

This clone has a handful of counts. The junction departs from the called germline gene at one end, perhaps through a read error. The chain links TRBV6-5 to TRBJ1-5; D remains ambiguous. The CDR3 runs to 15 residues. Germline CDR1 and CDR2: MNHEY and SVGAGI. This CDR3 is CASRYSAVSNQPQHF. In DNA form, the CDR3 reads TGTGCCAGCAGATACTCAGCAGTGAGCAATCAGCCCCAGCATTTT.

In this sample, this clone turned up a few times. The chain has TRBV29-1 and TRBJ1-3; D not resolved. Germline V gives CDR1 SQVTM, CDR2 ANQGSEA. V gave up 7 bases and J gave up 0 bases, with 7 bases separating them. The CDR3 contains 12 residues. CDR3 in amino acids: CSGKSSGNTIYF. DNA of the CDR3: TGCAGCGGAAAGAGCTCTGGAAACACCATATATTTT. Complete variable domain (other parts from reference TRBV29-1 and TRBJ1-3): SAVISQKPSRDICQRGTSLTIQCQVDSQVTMMFWYRQQPGQSLTLIATANQGSEATYESGFVIDKFPISRPNLTFSTLTVSNMSPEDSSIYLCSGKSSGNTIYFGEGSWLTVV.

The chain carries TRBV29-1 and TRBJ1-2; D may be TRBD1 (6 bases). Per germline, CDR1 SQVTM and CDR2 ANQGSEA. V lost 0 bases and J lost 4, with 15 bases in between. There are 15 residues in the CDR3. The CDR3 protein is CSVEENRDPIYGYTF. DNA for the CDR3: TGCAGCGTTGAAGAAAACAGGGACCCGATCTATGGCTACACCTTC.

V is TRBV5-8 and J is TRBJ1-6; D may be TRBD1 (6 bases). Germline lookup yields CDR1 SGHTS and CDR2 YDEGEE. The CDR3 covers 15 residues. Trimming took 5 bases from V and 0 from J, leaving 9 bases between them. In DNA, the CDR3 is TGTGCCAGCAGTACAGGGAGCTCCTATAATTCACCCCTCCACTTT. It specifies CASSTGSSYNSPLHF. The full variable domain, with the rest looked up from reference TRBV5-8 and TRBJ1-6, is EAGVTQSPTHLIKTRGQQATLRCSPISGHTSVYWYQQALGLGLQFLLWYDEGEERNRGNFPPRFSGRQFPNYSSELNVNALELEDSALYLCASSTGSSYNSPLHFGNGTRLTVT.

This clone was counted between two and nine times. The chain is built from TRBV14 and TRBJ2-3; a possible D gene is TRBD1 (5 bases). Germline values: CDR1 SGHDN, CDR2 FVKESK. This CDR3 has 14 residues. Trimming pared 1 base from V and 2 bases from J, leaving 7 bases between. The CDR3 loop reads CASSQGTFTDTQYF. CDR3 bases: TGTGCCAGCAGCCAAGGGACATTCACAGATACGCAGTATTTT.

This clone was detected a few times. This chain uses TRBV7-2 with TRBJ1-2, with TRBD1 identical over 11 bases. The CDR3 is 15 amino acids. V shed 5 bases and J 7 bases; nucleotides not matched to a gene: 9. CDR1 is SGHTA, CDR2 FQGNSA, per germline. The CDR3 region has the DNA TGTGCCAGCAGCCGCCGGGACAGGGGGTTCGGTGGCTACACCTTC. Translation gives CASSRRDRGFGGYTF.

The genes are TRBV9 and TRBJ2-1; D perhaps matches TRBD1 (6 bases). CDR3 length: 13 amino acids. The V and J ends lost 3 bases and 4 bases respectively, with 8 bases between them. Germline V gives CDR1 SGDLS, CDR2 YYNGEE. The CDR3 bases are TGTGCCAGCAGCGACGGGACATACAATGAGCAGTTCTTC. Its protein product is CASSDGTYNEQFF. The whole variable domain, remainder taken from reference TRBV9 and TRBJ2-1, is DSGVTQTPKHLITATGQRVTLRCSPRSGDLSVYWYQQSLDQGLQFLIQYYNGEERAKGNILERFSAQQFPDLHSELNLSSLELGDSALYFCASSDGTYNEQFFGPGTRLTVL.

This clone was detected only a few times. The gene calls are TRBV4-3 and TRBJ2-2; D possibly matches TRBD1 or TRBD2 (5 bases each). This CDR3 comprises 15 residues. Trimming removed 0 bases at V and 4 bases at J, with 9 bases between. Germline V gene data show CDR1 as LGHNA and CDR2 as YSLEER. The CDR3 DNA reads TGCGCCAGCAGCCAAGATTGGGGGACCACCGGGGAGCTGTTTTTT. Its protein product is CASSQDWGTTGELFF.

CDR3: CASSVGLQGAGEKLFF. CDR3 in DNA: TGTGCCAGCAGCGTAGGGTTACAGGGGGCAGGGGAAAAACTGTTTTTT. This chain connects TRBV9 to TRBJ1-4; 9 positions match TRBD1. CDR1 is SGDLS and CDR2 is YYNGEE in the germline V gene. This CDR3 is built from 16 residues. V trimming: 0 bases; J trimming: 8 bases; junction bases outside the gene matches: 8.

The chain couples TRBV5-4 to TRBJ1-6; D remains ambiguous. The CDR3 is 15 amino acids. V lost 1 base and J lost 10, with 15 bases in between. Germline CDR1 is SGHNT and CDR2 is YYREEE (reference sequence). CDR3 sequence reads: CASSLLGRTASPLHF. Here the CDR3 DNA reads TGTGCCAGCAGCTTGTTAGGTAGAACGGCCTCACCCCTCCACTTT.

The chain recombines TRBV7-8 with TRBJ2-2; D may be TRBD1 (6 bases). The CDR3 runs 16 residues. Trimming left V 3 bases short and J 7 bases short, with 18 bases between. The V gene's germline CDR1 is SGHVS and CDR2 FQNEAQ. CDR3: CASSFLSDSPIGELFF. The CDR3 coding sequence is TGTGCCAGCAGCTTTTTATCGGACAGCCCGATCGGGGAGCTGTTTTTT.

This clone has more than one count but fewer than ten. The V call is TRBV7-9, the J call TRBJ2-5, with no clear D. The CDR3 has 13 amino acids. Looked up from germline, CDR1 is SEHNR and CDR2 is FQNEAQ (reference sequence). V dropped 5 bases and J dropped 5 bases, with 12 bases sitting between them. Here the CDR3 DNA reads TGTGCCAGCAGCCCTCTAGAGAGGGAGACCCAGTACTTC. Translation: CASSPLERETQYF.

DNA for the CDR3: TGTGCCTGGAGTGTAAGCGTCCGGGGAGCAGTGCAGTACTTC. Residues: CAWSVSVRGAVQYF. The chain couples TRBV30 to TRBJ2-7; D perhaps matches TRBD2 (5 bases). The CDR3 loop spans 14 amino acids. Germline CDR1 and CDR2: GTSNPN and SVGIG (reference sequence). With 0 bases removed from V and 9 bases from J, the gap between germline ends came to 18 bases.

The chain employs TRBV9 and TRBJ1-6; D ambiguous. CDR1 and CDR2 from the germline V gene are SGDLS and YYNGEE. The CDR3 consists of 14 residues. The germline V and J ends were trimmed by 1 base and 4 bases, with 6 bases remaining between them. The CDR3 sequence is CASSVQDYNSPLHF. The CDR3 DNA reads TGTGCCAGCAGCGTACAGGATTATAATTCACCCCTCCACTTT.

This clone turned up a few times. CDR3 amino acids: CASSSRPPRDRGNTGELFF. DNA of the CDR3: TGTGCCAGCAGCTCACGACCCCCCAGGGACAGGGGGAACACCGGGGAGCTGTTTTTT. The V call is TRBV5-6, the J call TRBJ2-2, with 10 bases identical to TRBD1. The CDR3 has 19 residues. CDR1 is SGHDT and CDR2 is YYEEEE in the germline V gene. With 3 bases clipped from V and 1 base from J, the junction kept 12 bases outside the gene matches.

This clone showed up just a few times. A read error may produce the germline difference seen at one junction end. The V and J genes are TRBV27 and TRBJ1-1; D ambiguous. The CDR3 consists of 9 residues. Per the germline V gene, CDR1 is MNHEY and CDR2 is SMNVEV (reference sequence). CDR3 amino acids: CASRGWDVF. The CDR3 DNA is TGTGCCAGCAGAGGTTGGGATGTCTTT.

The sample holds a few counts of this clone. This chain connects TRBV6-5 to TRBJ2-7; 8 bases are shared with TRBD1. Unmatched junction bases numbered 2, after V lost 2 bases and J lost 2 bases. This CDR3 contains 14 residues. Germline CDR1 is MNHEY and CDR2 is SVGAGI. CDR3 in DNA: TGTGCCAGCAGTTACCAGGGGGCTGCCTACGAGCAGTACTTC. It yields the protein CASSYQGAAYEQYF.

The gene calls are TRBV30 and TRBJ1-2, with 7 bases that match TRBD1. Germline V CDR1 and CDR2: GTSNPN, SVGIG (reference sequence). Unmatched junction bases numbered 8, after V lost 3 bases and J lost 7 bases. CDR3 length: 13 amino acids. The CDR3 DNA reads TGTGCCTGGAGCACCAGGGGGATGGGTGGCTACACCTTC. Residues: CAWSTRGMGGYTF.

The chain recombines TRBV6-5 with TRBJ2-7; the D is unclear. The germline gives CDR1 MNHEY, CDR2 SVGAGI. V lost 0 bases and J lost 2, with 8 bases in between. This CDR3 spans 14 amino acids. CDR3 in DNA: TGTGCCAGCAGTTACTCGTTTCAAACCTACGAGCAGTACTTC. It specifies CASSYSFQTYEQYF.

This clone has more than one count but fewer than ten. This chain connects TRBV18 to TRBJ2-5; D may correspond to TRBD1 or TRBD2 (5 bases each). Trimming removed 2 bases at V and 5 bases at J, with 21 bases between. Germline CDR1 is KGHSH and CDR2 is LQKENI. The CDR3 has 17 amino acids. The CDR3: CASSPIQQDQWGETQYF. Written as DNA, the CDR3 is TGTGCCAGCTCACCAATACAACAGGATCAATGGGGGGAGACCCAGTACTTC.

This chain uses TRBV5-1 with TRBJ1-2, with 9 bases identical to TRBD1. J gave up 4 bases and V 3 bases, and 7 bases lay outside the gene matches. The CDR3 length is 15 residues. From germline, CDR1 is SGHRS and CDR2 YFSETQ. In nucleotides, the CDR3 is TGCGCCAGCAGCTGGGGGACAGGGAGGTTCTATGGCTACACCTTC. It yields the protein CASSWGTGRFYGYTF.

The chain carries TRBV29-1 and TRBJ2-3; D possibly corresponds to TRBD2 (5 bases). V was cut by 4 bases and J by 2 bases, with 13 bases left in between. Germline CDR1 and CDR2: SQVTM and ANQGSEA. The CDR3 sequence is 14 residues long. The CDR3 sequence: CSVVGEIYTDTQYF. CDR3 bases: TGCAGCGTTGTCGGGGAAATCTACACAGATACGCAGTATTTT.